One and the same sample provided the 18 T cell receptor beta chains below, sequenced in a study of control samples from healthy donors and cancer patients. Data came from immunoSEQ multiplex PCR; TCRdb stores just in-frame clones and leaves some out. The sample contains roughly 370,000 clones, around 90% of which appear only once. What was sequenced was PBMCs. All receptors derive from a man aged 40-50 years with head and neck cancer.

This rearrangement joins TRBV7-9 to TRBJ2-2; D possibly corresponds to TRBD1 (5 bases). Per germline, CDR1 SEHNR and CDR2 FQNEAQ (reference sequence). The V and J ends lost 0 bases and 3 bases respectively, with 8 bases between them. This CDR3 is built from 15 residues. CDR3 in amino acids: CASSLARQYTGELFF. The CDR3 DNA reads TGTGCCAGCAGCTTAGCCCGACAGTACACCGGGGAGCTGTTTTTT.

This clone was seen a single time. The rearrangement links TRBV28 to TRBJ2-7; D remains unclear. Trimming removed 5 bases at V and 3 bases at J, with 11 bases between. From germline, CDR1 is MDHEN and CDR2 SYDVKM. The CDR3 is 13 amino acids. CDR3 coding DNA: TGTGCCAGCAGTCCCTACTTGAGCTACGAGCAGTACTTC. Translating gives CASSPYLSYEQYF.

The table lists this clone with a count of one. DNA of the CDR3: TGCAGTGCTAGTCTGGACCAGGGGTCCTACGAGCAGTACTTC. Translating gives CSASLDQGSYEQYF. This rearrangement joins TRBV20-1 to TRBJ2-7; a possible D gene is TRBD1 (6 bases). Germline values: CDR1 DFQATT, CDR2 SNEGSKA (reference sequence). Trimming removed 3 bases at V and 1 base at J, with 13 bases between. CDR3 length: 14 amino acids.

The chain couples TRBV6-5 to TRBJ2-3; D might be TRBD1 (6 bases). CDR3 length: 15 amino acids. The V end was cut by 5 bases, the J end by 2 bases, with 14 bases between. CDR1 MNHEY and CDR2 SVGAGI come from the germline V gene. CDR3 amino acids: CASSRTDRFTDTQYF. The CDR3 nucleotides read TGTGCCAGCAGTCGGACGGACAGATTCACAGATACGCAGTATTTT.

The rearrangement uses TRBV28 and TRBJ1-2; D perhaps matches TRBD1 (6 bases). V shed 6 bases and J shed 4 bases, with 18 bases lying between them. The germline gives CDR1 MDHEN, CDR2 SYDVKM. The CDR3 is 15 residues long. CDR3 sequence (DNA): TGTGCCAGCAGCAAACTTACCGGGACACTCTATGGCTACACCTTC. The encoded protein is CASSKLTGTLYGYTF.

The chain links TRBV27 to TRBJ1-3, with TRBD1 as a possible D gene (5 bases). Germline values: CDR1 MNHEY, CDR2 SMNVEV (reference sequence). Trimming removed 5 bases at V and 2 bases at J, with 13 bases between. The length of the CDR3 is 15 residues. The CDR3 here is CASSHAGGPGNTIYF. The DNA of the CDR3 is TGTGCCAGCAGTCACGCGGGGGGTCCTGGAAACACCATATATTTT.

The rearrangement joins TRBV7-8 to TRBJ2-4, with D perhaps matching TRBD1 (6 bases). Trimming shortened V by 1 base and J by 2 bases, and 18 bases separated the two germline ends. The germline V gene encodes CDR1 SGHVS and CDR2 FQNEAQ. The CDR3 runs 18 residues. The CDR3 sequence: CASSLGAGRGWTKNIQYF. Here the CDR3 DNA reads TGTGCCAGCAGCTTAGGGGCCGGCAGGGGCTGGACCAAAAACATTCAGTACTTC.

DNA of the CDR3: TGTGCCAGCAGTTTCGAAGCGGGGGGGACCTACGAGCAGTACTTC. Residues: CASSFEAGGTYEQYF. The J gene is TRBJ2-7, the V gene TRBV28; 10 bases are a match to TRBD2. CDR3 length: 15 amino acids. V was clipped by 3 bases and J by 2 bases; unmatched bases: 4. Per germline, CDR1 MDHEN and CDR2 SYDVKM.

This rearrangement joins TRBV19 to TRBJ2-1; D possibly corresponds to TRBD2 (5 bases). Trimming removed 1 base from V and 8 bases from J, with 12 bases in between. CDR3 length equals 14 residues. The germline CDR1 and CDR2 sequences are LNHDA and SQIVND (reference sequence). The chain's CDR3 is CASSIGRDWDEQFF. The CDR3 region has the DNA TGTGCCAGTAGTATAGGACGGGATTGGGATGAGCAGTTCTTC.

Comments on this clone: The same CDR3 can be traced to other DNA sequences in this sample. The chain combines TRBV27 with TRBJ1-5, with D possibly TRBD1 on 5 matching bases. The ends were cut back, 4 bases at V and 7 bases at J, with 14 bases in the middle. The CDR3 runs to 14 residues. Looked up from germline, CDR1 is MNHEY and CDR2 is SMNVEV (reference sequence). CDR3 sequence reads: CASSSSFGGQPQHF. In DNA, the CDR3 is TGTGCCAGCAGTTCTTCATTCGGGGGGCAGCCCCAGCATTTT.

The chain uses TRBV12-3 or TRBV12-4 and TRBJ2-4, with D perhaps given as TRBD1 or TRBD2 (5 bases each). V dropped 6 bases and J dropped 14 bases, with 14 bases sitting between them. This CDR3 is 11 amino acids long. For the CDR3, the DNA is TGTGCCAGCAGATACTCGGGGCTCGAGTACTTC. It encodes CASRYSGLEYF.

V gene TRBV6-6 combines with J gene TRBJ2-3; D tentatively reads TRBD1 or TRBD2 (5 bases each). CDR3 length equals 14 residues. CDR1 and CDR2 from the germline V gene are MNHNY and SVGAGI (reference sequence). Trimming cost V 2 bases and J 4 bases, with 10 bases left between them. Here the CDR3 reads CASSYSGTPDTQYF. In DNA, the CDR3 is TGTGCCAGCAGTTACAGTGGGACCCCAGATACGCAGTATTTT.

The DNA of the CDR3 is TGTGCCAGCAGTTACGAGCGGCACTACAATGAGCAGTTCTTC. Translation: CASSYERHYNEQFF. The chain couples TRBV6-2 or TRBV6-3 to TRBJ2-1, with D tentatively TRBD2 (5 bases). Germline loops: CDR1 MNHEY, CDR2 SVGEGT. CDR3 size: 14 residues. Trimming cost V 2 bases and J 3 bases, with 8 bases left between them.

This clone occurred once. The CDR3 nucleotides are TGTGCCAGCTCACCACCCGTGGTCACGGTATATGGCTACACCTTC. Amino acid sequence: CASSPPVVTVYGYTF. The V and J genes are TRBV18 and TRBJ1-2; D not resolved. V was clipped by 0 bases and J by 5 bases, with 13 bases between them. The CDR3 spans 15 residues. CDR1 and CDR2 (germline): KGHSH, LQKENI.

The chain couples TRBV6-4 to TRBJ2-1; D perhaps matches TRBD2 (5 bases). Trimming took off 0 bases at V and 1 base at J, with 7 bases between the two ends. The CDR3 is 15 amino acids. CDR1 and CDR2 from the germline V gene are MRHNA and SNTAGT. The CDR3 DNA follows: TGTGCCAGCAGTGACTCAGCGGAATCCTACAATGAGCAGTTCTTC. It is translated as CASSDSAESYNEQFF.

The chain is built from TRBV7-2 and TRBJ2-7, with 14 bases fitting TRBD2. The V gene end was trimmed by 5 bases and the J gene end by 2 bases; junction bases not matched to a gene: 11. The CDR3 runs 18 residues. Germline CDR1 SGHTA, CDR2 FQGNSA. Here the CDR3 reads CASSTVGGLAGAAYEQYF. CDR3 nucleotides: TGTGCCAGCAGCACTGTTGGGGGACTAGCGGGGGCTGCCTACGAGCAGTACTTC.

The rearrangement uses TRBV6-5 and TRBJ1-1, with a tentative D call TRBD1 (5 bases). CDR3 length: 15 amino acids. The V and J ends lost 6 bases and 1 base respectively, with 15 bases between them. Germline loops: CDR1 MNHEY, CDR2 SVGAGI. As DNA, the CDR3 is TGTGCCAGCAGGCCCCCGGGACTTCAGAACACTGAAGCTTTCTTT. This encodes CASRPPGLQNTEAFF.

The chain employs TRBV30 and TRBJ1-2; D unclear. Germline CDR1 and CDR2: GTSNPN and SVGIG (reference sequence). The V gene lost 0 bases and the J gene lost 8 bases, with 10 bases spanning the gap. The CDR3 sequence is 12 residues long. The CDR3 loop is CAWSVFREGYTF. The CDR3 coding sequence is TGTGCCTGGAGTGTCTTTAGGGAAGGCTACACCTTC.